Listed here are 3 T cell receptor beta chains from one sample, sequenced in a study of regulatory and conventional T cells in RAG deficiency. This table comes from immunoSEQ multiplex PCR, and its TCRdb copy is limited to in-frame clones, with some not included. The sample has around 30,000 clones, nearly 95% seen once. Genomic DNA came from blood conventional CD4+ T cells gated CD25-low CD127-high. The same specimen was also included in a second study, on regulatory T cells. According to that study: The PCR used 52 TRBV and 13 TRBJ primers.

The specimen sequenced was CD25- CD4+ T cells sorted from blood. These receptors were taken from a human donor in good health.

This sequence joins TRBV6-4 and TRBJ1-2, with a weak D call TRBD1 (5 bases). This CDR3 is 15 amino acids long. In germline, CDR1 is MRHNA, CDR2 SNTAGT. V was pared by 3 bases and J by 0 bases, with 11 bases between. Here the CDR3 reads CASSEVGGSNYGYTF. CDR3 DNA: TGTGCCAGCAGTGAGGTCGGGGGGTCTAACTATGGCTACACCTTC.

In this sample, this clone turned up a few times. J is TRBJ1-6 and V is TRBV10-3, with D possibly TRBD1 on 6 matching bases. The CDR3 totals 18 residues. Trimming removed 3 bases from V and 0 bases from J, with 15 bases in between. Germline CDR1 ENHRY, CDR2 SYGVKD. Written as DNA, the CDR3 is TGTGCCATCAGTGATCTACAGGGTGCGAGCTCCTATAATTCACCCCTCCACTTT. Residues: CAISDLQGASSYNSPLHF.

This rearrangement joins TRBV27 to TRBJ1-1; 8 bases align to TRBD1. The CDR3 runs to 17 residues. Germline values: CDR1 MNHEY, CDR2 SMNVEV (reference sequence). J was trimmed by 1 base and V by 6 bases; bases with no gene match: 13. The CDR3 coding sequence is TGTGCCAGCAGCCTTATCCCAGGGGGCGCGAGGAACACTGAAGCTTTCTTT. Residues: CASSLIPGGARNTEAFF.